The sequence of this T cell receptor (beta chain) was determined in a study of molecular identifiers for immune sequencing clone quantification. For the study at large: RNA, taken in replicates from approximately 20,000 or 100,000 naive CD8 cells, was split five ways, with four sequenced. General study results and limits: Clones above 20 RNA copies held over 98% of effector molecules, under 1% in naive cells.

V lost 4 bases to trimming and J lost 0 bases; unmatched junction nucleotides: 7. The CDR3 covers 17 residues. Germline V gene sequence: CDR1 SEHNR, CDR2 FQNEAQ (reference sequence). Generation of bulk TCR libraries relied on previously described methods and listed TCR primers. TCRdb ran MiXCR on the PCR reads and lists one entry per CDR3 protein. The profile shows over 55,000 distinct CDR3 sequences, under 20% of them singletons. Naive CD8 T cell sorting was performed on the CD8+CD4-CCR7+CD45RA+ phenotype. This clonotype occurred many times. Its antigen is as yet unknown. Sequences were obtained from naive CD8+ T cells from blood, with Jurkat cell RNA spiked in. Documented subset: FACS-sorted CD8+CD4-CCR7+CD45RA+ naive T cells. The chain has TRBV7-9 and TRBJ1-4; the match to TRBD1 covers 8 bases. The clonotype comes from a human donor in good health. Some libraries in this study had Jurkat cell RNA spiked in. This CDR3 reads CASSYTGTGATNEKLFF. The DNA for the CDR3 is TGTGCCAGCAGCTATACCGGGACAGGAGCAACTAATGAAAAACTGTTTTTT.